Listed below are T cell receptor beta chains from one sample, sequenced in a study of T cell responses to AZD1222 COVID-19 vaccine. The table came from immunoSEQ multiplex PCR; TCRdb's copy has only in-frame clones and leaves some out. The table has just under 150,000 clones, roughly 87% seen once. The material was peripheral blood, obtained 28 days after the second dose of the MenACWY control vaccine. These receptors all stem from an adult who received the MenACWY meningococcal vaccine as a control. Both conserved end residues are part of each CDR3.

v_call cdr3_aa
TRBV19 CASSTLAGAPNAEQYF
TRBV28 CASSYATRGQDEQYF
TRBV18 CASSVFSSGNTIYF
TRBV6-5 CATKSQGAVNTEAFF
TRBV7-9 CASSSYGFEEKLFF
TRBV21-1 CASSSGLNTEAFF
TRBV7-2 CASSLQAQNTEAFF
TRBV7-3 CASERAPGTGELFF
TRBV28 CASSSQGFSGNTIYF
TRBV5-4 CASSLPRGGGPNTGELFF
TRBV28 CASSPGTGENSPLHF
TRBV19 CASSPERGGKPQHF
TRBV9 CASSVGGARTDGYTF
TRBV10-3 CAIRRQANYGYTF
TRBV19 CASSIVRQGNSPLHF
TRBV3-1/TRBV3-2 CASSSHGAATNYGYTF
TRBV9 CASSARPDKLRDYGYTF
TRBV29-1 CSAPGLAPQETQYF
TRBV6-1 CASSEGGLRQGSPNRPQHF
TRBV7-6 CASSPLDAQPYF
TRBV7-2 CASSFSGTGGSQPQHF
TRBV6-5 CASSYSAGGATGELFF
TRBV4-3 CASSQDLAGGTQETQYF
TRBV6-6 CASLGQISSYNSPLHF
TRBV5-4 CASRDLSNTEAFF
TRBV11-2 CASSLKLTGTGEETQYF
TRBV6-1 CASSELAGYTDTQYF
TRBV30 CAWSASLFSGNTIYF
TRBV10-2 CASNPGSTEAFF
TRBV6-5 CASIDSQRGYTF
TRBV6-5 CASSYSGTGDEKLFF
TRBV5-1 CASSLDEGRQETQYF
TRBV19 CASTRGRGRGGNTIYF
TRBV6-5 CASSSPPDRAETQYF
TRBV29-1 CSAWTGRGWEQYF
TRBV11-2 CASSLTGTGGYEQYF
TRBV9 CASSATWDYGYTF
TRBV2 CASSERQGNYGYTF
TRBV5-4 CASSLTIRTVHTTYEQYF
TRBV19 CASSILARGSYEQYF
TRBV5-6 CASSPRGGRGTGELFF
TRBV4-2 CASSQAWGLPNYGYTF
TRBV19 CASRASGGARGYTF
TRBV19 CASRGDTDTQYF
TRBV3-1/TRBV3-2 CASSQGTGNTEAFF
TRBV10-3 CATNREVNSNSPLHF
TRBV3-1/TRBV3-2 CASSSTRNTEAFF
TRBV9 CASSSPGQGYEQYF
TRBV6-5 CASRRSGSGDNEQFF
TRBV24-1 CATSEGGRTGELFF
TRBV9 CASSVGDTEAFF
TRBV28 CASSYPLEGQPQHF
TRBV2 CASIGTGRTGELFF
TRBV6-5 CASGGRAASQDTQYF
TRBV5-1 CASSLSTGEGQPQHF
TRBV30 CAWSVSAGNTIYF
TRBV12-5 CASGLGGLNTEAFF
TRBV19 CASAVGQGGQPQHF
TRBV19 CASSLNRDTQYF